A selection of T cell receptor beta chains follows, all from one sample in a study of Ad26.COV2.S vaccination and SARS-CoV-2 variants. Clones were sequenced by immunoSEQ multiplex PCR, and TCRdb holds only the in-frame ones, with some missing. The sample holds 350,000 to 450,000 clones, over 75% seen once. The sequencing used peripheral blood, collected in a trial of Ad26.COV2.S vaccine versus placebo. Every receptor here comes from a person aged 18 to 59 who received the Ad26.COV2.S COVID-19 vaccine or a placebo. Both conserved end residues are part of each CDR3. Each record gives: D gene, J gene, V gene, clone size, CDR3 DNA, CDR3 protein. The D gene is left open where the match is weak. Some rows mark clone size as missing; the rest say once, few, many or name a class of expanded clone.

d_call: NA
j_call: TRBJ2-7
v_call: TRBV7-9
clone_size: once
cdr3_nt: TGTGCCAGCAGCCCGACAGGCGGCGAGCAGTACTTC
cdr3_aa: CASSPTGGEQYF

d_call: TRBD2
j_call: TRBJ2-2
v_call: TRBV19
clone_size: NA
cdr3_nt: TGTGCCAGTACCATACTAGCGGGACTGGCAGTGGCCGGGGAGCTGTTTTTT
cdr3_aa: CASTILAGLAVAGELFF

d_call: TRBD2
j_call: TRBJ2-1
v_call: TRBV3-1/TRBV3-2
clone_size: once
cdr3_nt: TGTGCCAGCAGCCAAGAGCTAGCGGGGGGTAATGAGCAGTTCTTC
cdr3_aa: CASSQELAGGNEQFF

d_call: TRBD2
j_call: TRBJ2-7
v_call: TRBV6-5
clone_size: NA
cdr3_nt: TGTGCCAGCAGTTTAACCGGGACTAGGATGTACGAGCAGTACTTC
cdr3_aa: CASSLTGTRMYEQYF

d_call: TRBD1
j_call: TRBJ1-1
v_call: TRBV6-1
clone_size: NA
cdr3_nt: TGTGCCAGCAGTGAGGCAGGGGGCTCGGTCACTGAAGCTTTCTTT
cdr3_aa: CASSEAGGSVTEAFF

d_call: TRBD2
j_call: TRBJ2-3
v_call: TRBV2
clone_size: NA
cdr3_nt: TGTGCCAGCAGGAAGCGGGACCTCACAGATACGCAGTATTTT
cdr3_aa: CASRKRDLTDTQYF

d_call: NA
j_call: TRBJ1-4
v_call: TRBV28
clone_size: NA
cdr3_nt: TGTGCCAGCAGTTTAGTAGGGGCAACTAATGAAAAACTGTTTTTT
cdr3_aa: CASSLVGATNEKLFF

d_call: NA
j_call: TRBJ2-2
v_call: TRBV5-6
clone_size: NA
cdr3_nt: TGTGCCAGCAGCTTTGGGCGGGGAGCCGCCGGGGAGCTGTTTTTT
cdr3_aa: CASSFGRGAAGELFF

d_call: TRBD1
j_call: TRBJ2-5
v_call: TRBV28
clone_size: NA
cdr3_nt: TGTGCCAGCAGTTTCAGAAGGCAGGGGGCACGGGAGACCCAGTACTTC
cdr3_aa: CASSFRRQGARETQYF

d_call: TRBD2
j_call: TRBJ2-7
v_call: TRBV6-4
clone_size: NA
cdr3_nt: TGTGCCAGCAGTCTGGAGGGCGGGAGGACCTACGAGCAGTACTTC
cdr3_aa: CASSLEGGRTYEQYF

d_call: TRBD2
j_call: TRBJ2-7
v_call: TRBV18
clone_size: NA
cdr3_nt: TGTGCCAGCTCACCATTTAGTCTAGCGGGAGCTGAGCAGTACTTC
cdr3_aa: CASSPFSLAGAEQYF

d_call: NA
j_call: TRBJ2-5
v_call: TRBV5-1
clone_size: NA
cdr3_nt: TGCGCCAGCACCGGGTACCAAGAGACCCAGTACTTC
cdr3_aa: CASTGYQETQYF

d_call: TRBD1
j_call: TRBJ1-2
v_call: TRBV7-9
clone_size: few
cdr3_nt: TGTGCCAGCACCCGGGACAGGGATGGCTACACCTTC
cdr3_aa: CASTRDRDGYTF

d_call: TRBD2
j_call: TRBJ2-7
v_call: TRBV7-6
clone_size: few
cdr3_nt: TGTGCCAGCAGCTTAAGGACTAGCGGGAGTACTTACGAGCAGTACTTC
cdr3_aa: CASSLRTSGSTYEQYF

d_call: NA
j_call: TRBJ1-6
v_call: TRBV18
clone_size: NA
cdr3_nt: TGTGCCAGCTCACTACGACAGACCTATCTATCGGAATCACCCCTCCACTTT
cdr3_aa: CASSLRQTYLSESPLHF

d_call: NA
j_call: TRBJ2-5
v_call: TRBV7-3
clone_size: NA
cdr3_nt: TGTGCCAGCAGCTTGGCGGGACAGCAAGAGACCCAGTACTTC
cdr3_aa: CASSLAGQQETQYF

d_call: NA
j_call: TRBJ2-1
v_call: TRBV5-1
clone_size: NA
cdr3_nt: TGCGCCAGCAGCTTAGAGCGTGGTTCCTACAATGAGCAGTTCTTC
cdr3_aa: CASSLERGSYNEQFF

d_call: TRBD2
j_call: TRBJ2-3
v_call: TRBV7-2
clone_size: NA
cdr3_nt: TGTGCCAGCAGCCCTAGCGGGAGGGCCCGTGATACGCAGTATTTT
cdr3_aa: CASSPSGRARDTQYF

d_call: NA
j_call: TRBJ2-3
v_call: TRBV5-6
clone_size: NA
cdr3_nt: TGTGCCAGCAGCCCCGGGACTGAAGTAGATACGCAGTATTTT
cdr3_aa: CASSPGTEVDTQYF

d_call: TRBD2
j_call: TRBJ2-5
v_call: TRBV5-1
clone_size: NA
cdr3_nt: TGCGCCAGCCGAGTCGGGGCGGGAGGGAAAGAGACCCAGTACTTC
cdr3_aa: CASRVGAGGKETQYF

d_call: TRBD1
j_call: TRBJ1-2
v_call: TRBV10-3
clone_size: NA
cdr3_nt: TGTGCCATCAGCCGAGAGAAGGGGGCGAACTATGGCTACACCTTC
cdr3_aa: CAISREKGANYGYTF

d_call: NA
j_call: TRBJ2-3
v_call: TRBV7-9
clone_size: NA
cdr3_nt: TGTGCCAGCAGCTTAGCCGACCGATTGGAGTATTTT
cdr3_aa: CASSLADRLEYF

d_call: NA
j_call: TRBJ1-2
v_call: TRBV9
clone_size: NA
cdr3_nt: TGTGCCAGCAGCCTGGTGGGGGAGGGCTACACCTTC
cdr3_aa: CASSLVGEGYTF

d_call: NA
j_call: TRBJ2-1
v_call: TRBV7-9
clone_size: NA
cdr3_nt: TGTGCCAGCAGCTTATCCGGTAGGGGTCGTCACAATGAGCAGTTCTTC
cdr3_aa: CASSLSGRGRHNEQFF

d_call: NA
j_call: TRBJ2-1
v_call: TRBV7-3
clone_size: few
cdr3_nt: TGTGCCAGCAGCCCCCGACACATGCCGAACTACAATGAGCAGTTCTTC
cdr3_aa: CASSPRHMPNYNEQFF

d_call: NA
j_call: TRBJ2-1
v_call: TRBV7-9
clone_size: NA
cdr3_nt: TGTGCCAGCAGCCGTCCAGGATTTCCTCAGTTCTTC
cdr3_aa: CASSRPGFPQFF

d_call: TRBD2
j_call: TRBJ2-3
v_call: TRBV4-1
clone_size: NA
cdr3_nt: TGCGCCAGCAGCCAAGTAGCGGGAGGTGAGAGGGATACGCAGTATTTT
cdr3_aa: CASSQVAGGERDTQYF

d_call: NA
j_call: TRBJ1-3
v_call: TRBV18
clone_size: NA
cdr3_nt: TGTGCCAGCTCACCGAAGAGTGGAAACACCATATATTTT
cdr3_aa: CASSPKSGNTIYF

d_call: NA
j_call: TRBJ2-1
v_call: TRBV7-2
clone_size: NA
cdr3_nt: TGTGCCAGCAGCACTGCTCGGGATTTCTACAATGAGCAGTTCTTC
cdr3_aa: CASSTARDFYNEQFF

d_call: NA
j_call: TRBJ2-2
v_call: TRBV2
clone_size: NA
cdr3_nt: TGTGCCAGCAGCGAACTAGGGGCGGACACCGGGGAGCTGTTTTTT
cdr3_aa: CASSELGADTGELFF

d_call: TRBD1
j_call: TRBJ2-7
v_call: TRBV19
clone_size: NA
cdr3_nt: TGTGCCAGTAGACTCAGGACAGGAACATCCGAGCAGTACTTC
cdr3_aa: CASRLRTGTSEQYF

d_call: TRBD2
j_call: TRBJ2-1
v_call: TRBV19
clone_size: NA
cdr3_nt: TGTGCCAGTAGGGCTTCCGGTCGGGAGGGCAGTGAGCAGTTCTTC
cdr3_aa: CASRASGREGSEQFF

d_call: NA
j_call: TRBJ1-2
v_call: TRBV14
clone_size: NA
cdr3_nt: TGTGCCAGCAGCCCAGGCAGGTCTAACTATGGCTACACCTTC
cdr3_aa: CASSPGRSNYGYTF

d_call: NA
j_call: TRBJ2-1
v_call: TRBV3-1/TRBV3-2
clone_size: NA
cdr3_nt: TGTGCCAGCAGCCAAGTTGGTGGAATAGGGAGCGAGTTCTTC
cdr3_aa: CASSQVGGIGSEFF

d_call: NA
j_call: TRBJ1-4
v_call: TRBV5-5
clone_size: few
cdr3_nt: TGTGCCAGCAGCTTGAAGTCACGGGCTACGGATGAAAAACTGTTTTTT
cdr3_aa: CASSLKSRATDEKLFF

d_call: NA
j_call: TRBJ1-1
v_call: TRBV19
clone_size: NA
cdr3_nt: TGTGCCACCGTTCGGAACACTGAAGCTTTCTTT
cdr3_aa: CATVRNTEAFF

d_call: NA
j_call: TRBJ2-2
v_call: TRBV28
clone_size: NA
cdr3_nt: TGTGCCAGCAGTTACGTGAACACCGGGGAGCTGTTTTTT
cdr3_aa: CASSYVNTGELFF

d_call: NA
j_call: TRBJ1-2
v_call: TRBV11-2
clone_size: NA
cdr3_nt: TGTGCCAGCAGCTTATCAACAGTTGGTGGCTACACCTTC
cdr3_aa: CASSLSTVGGYTF

d_call: TRBD2
j_call: TRBJ2-1
v_call: TRBV5-5
clone_size: few
cdr3_nt: TGTGCCAGCAGCCCCCGAGCGGGCGAGCGGGATTACAATGAGCAGTTCTTC
cdr3_aa: CASSPRAGERDYNEQFF

d_call: TRBD2
j_call: TRBJ2-1
v_call: TRBV18
clone_size: once
cdr3_nt: TGTGCCAGCTCACCAACTAGCGGCCCCTACAATGAGCAGTTCTTC
cdr3_aa: CASSPTSGPYNEQFF